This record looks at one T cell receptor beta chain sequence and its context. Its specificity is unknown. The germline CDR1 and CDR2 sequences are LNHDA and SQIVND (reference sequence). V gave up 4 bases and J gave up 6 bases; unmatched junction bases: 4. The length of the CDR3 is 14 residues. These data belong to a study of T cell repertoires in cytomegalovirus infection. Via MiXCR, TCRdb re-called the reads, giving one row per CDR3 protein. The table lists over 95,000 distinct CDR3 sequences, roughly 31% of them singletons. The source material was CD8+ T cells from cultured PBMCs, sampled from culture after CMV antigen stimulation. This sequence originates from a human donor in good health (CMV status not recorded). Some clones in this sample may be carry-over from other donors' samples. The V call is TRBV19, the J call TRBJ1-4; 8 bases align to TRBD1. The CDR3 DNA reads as TGTGCCAGTAGTACAGGGGGCGCTTATGAAAAACTGTTTTTT. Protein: CASSTGGAYEKLFF.